Shown below are 9 T cell receptor beta chains from a single sample sequenced in a study of blood T cell repertoires in COVID-19. The table came from immunoSEQ multiplex PCR; TCRdb's copy has only in-frame clones and leaves some out. In the table there are about 180,000 clones, 82% of which are singletons. The material sequenced was PBMCs or T cells enriched from blood (not recorded which). The receptors derive from a man aged 55 to 70 who had recovered from COVID-19.

This clone was counted a single time. The CDR3 loop is CASSQTSGGYEQYF. The CDR3 nucleotides read TGTGCCAGCAGCCAAACTAGCGGGGGGTACGAGCAGTACTTC. This rearrangement joins TRBV7-9 to TRBJ2-7; 12 bases agree with TRBD2. This CDR3 spans 14 amino acids. Germline V CDR1 and CDR2: SEHNR, FQNEAQ (reference sequence). V was clipped by 5 bases and J by 4 bases; unmatched bases: 3.

The DNA for the CDR3 is TGTGCCAGCAGTGAACATGAAGGGGGCTACAATGAGCAGTTCTTC. It is translated as CASSEHEGGYNEQFF. The gene calls are TRBV6-1 and TRBJ2-1; the D gene is possibly TRBD1 (6 bases). Germline-derived CDR1 and CDR2 are MNHNS and SASEGT. There are 15 residues in the CDR3. V shed 2 bases and J shed 3 bases, with 11 bases lying between them.

The CDR3 DNA sequence: TGTGCCAGCAGTTACCTCCGGGACAGGGTGGTTAATACGCAGTATTTT. Translation: CASSYLRDRVVNTQYF. The chain carries TRBV6-5 and TRBJ2-3, with TRBD1 matching 9 bases. CDR1 and CDR2 (germline): MNHEY, SVGAGI. The CDR3 sequence is 16 residues long. V shed 2 bases and J 7 bases; nucleotides not matched to a gene: 10.

The table lists this clone with a few counts. The V call is TRBV28, the J call TRBJ1-4; TRBD1 aligns across 9 bases. The CDR3 has 14 residues. V trimming: 6 bases; J trimming: 6 bases; junction bases outside the gene matches: 5. The V gene's germline CDR1 is MDHEN and CDR2 SYDVKM. The CDR3 region is CASRETGGYEKLFF. The CDR3 DNA sequence: TGTGCCAGCAGAGAGACAGGGGGGTATGAAAAACTGTTTTTT.

The rearrangement joins TRBV11-2 to TRBJ2-1, with D possibly being TRBD2 (5 bases). The ends were cut back, 0 bases at V and 7 bases at J, with 7 bases in the middle. The CDR3 runs 13 residues. Germline values: CDR1 SGHAT, CDR2 FQNNGV. CDR3 region: CASSLDRRNEQFF. The CDR3 bases are TGTGCCAGCAGCTTAGATCGGAGGAATGAGCAGTTCTTC.

The V gene is TRBV6-5, the J gene TRBJ2-5; D remains ambiguous. Germline loops: CDR1 MNHEY, CDR2 SVGAGI. Trimming took off 2 bases at V and 3 bases at J, with 7 bases between the two ends. This CDR3 is 13 amino acids long. The CDR3 spells CASSYQQEETQYF. In nucleotides, the CDR3 is TGTGCCAGCAGTTACCAGCAGGAAGAGACCCAGTACTTC.

The rearrangement joins TRBV12-5 to TRBJ2-1; TRBD1 is a possible D gene (5 bases). With 1 base removed from V and 8 bases from J, the gap between germline ends came to 15 bases. Germline lookup yields CDR1 LGHNT and CDR2 FRNRAP. CDR3 length: 15 residues. The CDR3 here is CASGLGRDLGDEQFF. The CDR3 bases are TGTGCTAGTGGTTTGGGCAGGGATCTGGGTGATGAGCAGTTCTTC.

Note on this clone: The sample has other DNA sequences that encode this CDR3 too. The V call is TRBV6-5, the J call TRBJ1-5; D unresolved. Per germline, CDR1 MNHEY and CDR2 SVGAGI. Trimming stripped 2 bases from V and 6 bases from J, with 8 bases between. This CDR3 has 13 amino acids. This chain's CDR3 is CASSYRGGQPQHF. The CDR3 nucleotides are TGTGCCAGCAGTTACCGGGGAGGTCAGCCCCAGCATTTT.

This rearrangement joins TRBV4-1 to TRBJ2-3; unclear D gene. CDR3 length: 16 residues. V was clipped by 1 base and J by 0 bases, with 11 bases between them. CDR1 MGHRA and CDR2 YSYEKL come from the germline V gene. The CDR3 DNA sequence: TGCGCCAGCAGCCAAGTGAACTTGGTTAGCACAGATACGCAGTATTTT. Its translation is CASSQVNLVSTDTQYF.